Each of the 5 T cell receptor beta chains below was sequenced from the same sample in a study of T cells in women clearing cervical HPV infection. Libraries were prepared by immunoSEQ multiplex PCR; TCRdb keeps only in-frame clonotypes and omits some of them. The sample table sets out 25,000 to 35,000 clones. Material for sequencing was blood buffy coat. These receptors were obtained from a woman between 18 and 70 years old with a cervical HPV16 infection that either progressed to CIN3+ or cleared (not recorded which).

Turning to this clone: The sequence runs out 3 residues before the end of the CDR3; the remainder is reconstructed from the germline J gene. The rearrangement links TRBV20-1 to TRBJ2-1; 9 nucleotides line up with TRBD1. The CDR3 length is 13 residues. V trimming: 6 bases; J trimming: 8 bases; junction bases outside the gene matches: 8. Germline loops: CDR1 DFQATT, CDR2 SNEGSKA (reference sequence). The CDR3: CSALHHRGHEQFF. The CDR3 DNA, read in part, is TGCAGTGCCCTTCACCACAGGGGGCATGAG.

This clone is labeled large (0.1 to 1%) based on frequency. From the germline J gene comes the end of the CDR3, since the read stops 3 residues before it. This same CDR3 is encoded by further DNA sequences in the sample. The chain carries TRBV30 and TRBJ2-5; possible D gene TRBD2, 6 bases. The V gene lost 5 bases and the J gene lost 5 bases, with 15 bases spanning the gap. CDR1 and CDR2 (germline): GTSNPN, SVGIG (reference sequence). The CDR3 is 13 amino acids. Partial CDR3 DNA: TGTGCCTGGGCTCAGACTAGTTTGGAGACC. Encoded protein: CAWAQTSLET. The full-length CDR3 reads as CAWAQTSLETQYF.

On this clone itself: The read ends 3 residues early relative to the CDR3; the germline J gene fills the gap. The V and J genes are TRBV7-3 and TRBJ2-5; the D gene is possibly TRBD2 (6 bases). This CDR3 has 13 residues. V lost 5 bases and J 6 bases, leaving 13 bases between the germline ends. Germline V CDR1 and CDR2: SGHTA, FQGTGA. The CDR3 here is CASSTRGGQTQYF. The CDR3 bases that were read are TGTGCCAGCAGCACCAGAGGAGGGCAGACC.

The covered CDR3 bases are TGTGCCAGCAGTGCATTGGGGACTAGCAGCTACAATGAG. It encodes CASSALGTSSYNE. Given in full, the CDR3 is CASSALGTSSYNEQFF. The gene calls are TRBV2 and TRBJ2-1; 9 bases align to TRBD2. The read ends 3 residues before the CDR3 terminus; that terminus is restored from the germline J gene. V shed 4 bases and J 3 bases; nucleotides not matched to a gene: 7. In germline, CDR1 is SNHLY, CDR2 FYNNEI. The CDR3 is 16 amino acids.

Concerning this clone itself: The sequence runs out 3 residues before the end of the CDR3; the remainder is reconstructed from the germline J gene. This chain uses TRBV6-2 or TRBV6-3 with TRBJ1-6; 8 positions match TRBD1. CDR3 length: 16 amino acids. V lost 2 bases, J lost 7 bases, and 7 bases stayed unmatched. CDR1 and CDR2 from the germline V gene are MNHEY and SVGEGT. CDR3 in amino acids: CASSYTPGQENSPLHF. CDR3 DNA, as far as it was read: TGTGCCAGCAGTTACACTCCGGGACAGGAAAATTCACCC.